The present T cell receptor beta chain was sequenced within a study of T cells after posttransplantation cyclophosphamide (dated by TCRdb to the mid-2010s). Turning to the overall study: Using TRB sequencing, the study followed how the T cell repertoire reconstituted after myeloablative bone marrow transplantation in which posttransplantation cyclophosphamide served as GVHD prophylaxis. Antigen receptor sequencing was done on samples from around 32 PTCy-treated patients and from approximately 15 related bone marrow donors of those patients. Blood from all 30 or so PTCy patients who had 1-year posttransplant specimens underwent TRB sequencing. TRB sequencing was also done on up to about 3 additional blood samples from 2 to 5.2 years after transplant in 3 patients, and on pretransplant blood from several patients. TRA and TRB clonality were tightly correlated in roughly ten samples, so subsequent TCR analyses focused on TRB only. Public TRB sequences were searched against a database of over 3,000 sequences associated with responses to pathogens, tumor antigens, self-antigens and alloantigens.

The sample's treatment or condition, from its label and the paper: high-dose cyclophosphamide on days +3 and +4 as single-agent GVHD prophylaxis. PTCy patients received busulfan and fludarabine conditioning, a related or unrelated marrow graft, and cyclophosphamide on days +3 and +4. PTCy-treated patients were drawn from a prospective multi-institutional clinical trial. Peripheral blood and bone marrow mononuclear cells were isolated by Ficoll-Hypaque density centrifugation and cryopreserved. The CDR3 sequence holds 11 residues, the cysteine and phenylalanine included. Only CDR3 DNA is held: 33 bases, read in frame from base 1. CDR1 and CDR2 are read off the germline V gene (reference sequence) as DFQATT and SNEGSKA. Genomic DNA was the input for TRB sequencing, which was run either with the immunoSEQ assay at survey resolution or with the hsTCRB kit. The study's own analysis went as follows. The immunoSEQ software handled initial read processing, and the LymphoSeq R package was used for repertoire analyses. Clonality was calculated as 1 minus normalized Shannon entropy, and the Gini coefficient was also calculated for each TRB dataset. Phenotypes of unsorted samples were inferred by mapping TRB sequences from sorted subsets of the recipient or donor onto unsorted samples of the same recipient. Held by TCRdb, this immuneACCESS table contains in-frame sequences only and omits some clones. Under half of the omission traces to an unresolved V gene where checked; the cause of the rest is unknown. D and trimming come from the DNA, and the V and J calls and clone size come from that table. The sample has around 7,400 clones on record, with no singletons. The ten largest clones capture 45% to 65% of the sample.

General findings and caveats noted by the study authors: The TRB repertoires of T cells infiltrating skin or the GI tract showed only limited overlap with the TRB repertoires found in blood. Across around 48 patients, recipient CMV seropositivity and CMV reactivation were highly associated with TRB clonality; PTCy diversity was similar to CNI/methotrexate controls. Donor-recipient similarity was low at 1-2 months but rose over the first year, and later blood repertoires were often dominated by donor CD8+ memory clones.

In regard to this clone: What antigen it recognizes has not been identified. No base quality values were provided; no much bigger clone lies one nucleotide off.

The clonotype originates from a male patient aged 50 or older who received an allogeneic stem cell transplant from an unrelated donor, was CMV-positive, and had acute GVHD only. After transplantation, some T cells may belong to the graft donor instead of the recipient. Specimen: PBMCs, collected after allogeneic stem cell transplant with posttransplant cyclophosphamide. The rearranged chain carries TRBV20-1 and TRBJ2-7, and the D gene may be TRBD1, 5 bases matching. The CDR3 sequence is CSKGTGYEQYF. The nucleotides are TGCTCAAAGGGCACAGGCTACGAGCAGTACTTC.